These T cell receptor beta chains were read from a single sample in a study of CD8 T cells in Susac syndrome. TCRdb reprocessed the immunoSEQ multiplex PCR reads via MiXCR and lists one record per CDR3 protein. The sample holds 150,000 to 180,000 distinct CDR3 sequences; less than 97% are singletons and the top ten take roughly 0.15%. The sequenced sample consisted of CD8+ T cells from PBMCs. The receptor set was obtained from a human donor with multiple sclerosis. CDR3s include the opening cysteine and the closing phenylalanine or tryptophan. The D gene is left open where the match is weak. Clone sizes are given selectively: once, few, many, or a class where the clone is expanded.

j_call d_call clone_size v_call cdr3_nt cdr3_aa
TRBJ2-1 TRBD2 . TRBV30 TGTGCCTGGAGTGTCGGGACTAGCCTCAATGAGCAGTTCTTC CAWSVGTSLNEQFF
TRBJ1-5 . . TRBV4-1 TGCGCCAGCAGCCAAGACGGGAATAGCAATCAGCCCCAGCATTTT CASSQDGNSNQPQHF
TRBJ1-5 . once TRBV19 TGTGCCAGTAATCACATGGACGGGTCAAATCAGCCCCAGCATTTT CASNHMDGSNQPQHF
TRBJ2-3 . . TRBV7-2 TGTGCCAGCAGCTTAAGGCGGCATTTTGGCGATACGCAGTATTTT CASSLRRHFGDTQYF
TRBJ2-1 . . TRBV30 TGTGCCTTCGTAAGAGGTCTCTACAATGAGCAGTTCTTC CAFVRGLYNEQFF
TRBJ1-2 . . TRBV29-1 TGCAGCGTTGTCTCCCGCCCGGGCTATGGCTACACCTTC CSVVSRPGYGYTF
TRBJ2-3 . . TRBV9 TGTGCCAGCAGCCGGCTCCCCCGAGGAACAGATACGCAGTATTTT CASSRLPRGTDTQYF
TRBJ1-5 . . TRBV7-6 TGTGCCAGCAGCCTAGACAGTTTGAATCAGCCCCAGCATTTT CASSLDSLNQPQHF
TRBJ1-1 TRBD1 . TRBV2 TGTGCCAGCAGTCCCCCGACAGGGATGAACACTGAAGCTTTCTTT CASSPPTGMNTEAFF
TRBJ2-7 . . TRBV13 TGTGCCAGCAGCCAGTGGGGGAACGAGCAGTACTTC CASSQWGNEQYF
TRBJ2-3 . . TRBV2 TGTGCCAGCACGGTTTCACAGGGATGGGGCACAGATACGCAGTATTTT CASTVSQGWGTDTQYF
TRBJ2-1 . . TRBV4-1 TGCGCCAGCAGCCAGGCAGGAGACAATGAGCAGTTCTTC CASSQAGDNEQFF
TRBJ1-1 TRBD1 . TRBV6-4 TGTGCCAGCCGACAGGGGCAATTCACTGAAGCTTTCTTT CASRQGQFTEAFF
TRBJ2-5 TRBD1 . TRBV29-1 TGCAGCGTTGAACCTTTTGACAGGGGCCAGCAAGAGACCCAGTACTTC CSVEPFDRGQQETQYF
TRBJ1-6 . once TRBV4-2 TGTGCCAGCAGCCAAGATCAGGGGTCACCCCTCCACTTT CASSQDQGSPLHF
TRBJ1-6 TRBD1 once TRBV30 TGTGCCTGGAGGGCCGGGACAGGGAGCTCCTATAATTCACCCCTCCACTTT CAWRAGTGSSYNSPLHF
TRBJ1-5 TRBD1 . TRBV2 TGTGCCAGCAGTGGTTGGACAGGGGGCAATCAGCCCCAGCATTTT CASSGWTGGNQPQHF
TRBJ1-1 . few TRBV12-3/TRBV12-4 TGTGCCAGCAGTGTTGGAAGGATGAACACTGAAGCTTTCTTT CASSVGRMNTEAFF
TRBJ1-2 . . TRBV6-5 TGTGCCAGCAGTTTCGGGTCCCTCACCTCCTATGGCTACACCTTC CASSFGSLTSYGYTF
TRBJ1-2 . . TRBV5-6 TGTGCCAGCAGCCCGAGGGGGGGCGCAGACTATGGCTACACCTTC CASSPRGGADYGYTF
TRBJ1-2 TRBD1 . TRBV6-5 TGTGCCAGCAGTCGGACAGGGAACTATGGCTACACCTTC CASSRTGNYGYTF
TRBJ2-1 TRBD2 . TRBV5-1 TGCGCCAGCAGCCGGTCGGGACTAGTCTCCTACAATGAGCAGTTCTTC CASSRSGLVSYNEQFF
TRBJ1-1 . once TRBV29-1 TGCAGCGTCCCTATGGCGCAGGTACCATTTGAAGCTTTCTTT CSVPMAQVPFEAFF
TRBJ2-1 TRBD1 . TRBV20-1 TGCAGTGCTAGACCGGGGACAGGGGACTCCTACAATGAGCAGTTCTTC CSARPGTGDSYNEQFF
TRBJ2-3 TRBD1 once TRBV29-1 TGCAGCGTGACAGGGGGCGCACGCACAGATACGCAGTATTTT CSVTGGARTDTQYF
TRBJ2-2 . . TRBV29-1 TGCAGCGTTCTGACAGGGAACACCGGGGAGCTGTTTTTT CSVLTGNTGELFF
TRBJ2-1 TRBD1 once TRBV20-1 TGCAGTGCTAGAGACCGGGACAGGGGATTTGCTGAGCAGTTCTTC CSARDRDRGFAEQFF
TRBJ2-1 TRBD1 . TRBV7-9 TGTGCCAGCAGCTTAGAAGGGACAGGGTGGTATGAGCAGTTCTTC CASSLEGTGWYEQFF
TRBJ2-5 . . TRBV6-5 TGTGCCAGCAGTTACTCGATGGTAGGAGAGACCCAGTACTTC CASSYSMVGETQYF